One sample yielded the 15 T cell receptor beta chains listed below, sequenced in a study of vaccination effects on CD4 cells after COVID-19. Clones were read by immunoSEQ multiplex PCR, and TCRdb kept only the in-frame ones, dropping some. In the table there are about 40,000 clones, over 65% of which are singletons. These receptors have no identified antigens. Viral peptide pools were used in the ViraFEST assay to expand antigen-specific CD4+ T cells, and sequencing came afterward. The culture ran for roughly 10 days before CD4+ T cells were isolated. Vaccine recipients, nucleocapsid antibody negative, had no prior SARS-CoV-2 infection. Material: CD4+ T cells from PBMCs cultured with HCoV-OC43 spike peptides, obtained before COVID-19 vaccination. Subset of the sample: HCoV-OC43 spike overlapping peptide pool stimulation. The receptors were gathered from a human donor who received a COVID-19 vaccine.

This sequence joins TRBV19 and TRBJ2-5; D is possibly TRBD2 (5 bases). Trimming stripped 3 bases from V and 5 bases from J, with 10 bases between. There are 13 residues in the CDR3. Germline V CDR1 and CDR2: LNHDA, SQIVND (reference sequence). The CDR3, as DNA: TGTGCCAGTAGTATGGTACGAGGGGAGACCCAGTACTTC. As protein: CASSMVRGETQYF.

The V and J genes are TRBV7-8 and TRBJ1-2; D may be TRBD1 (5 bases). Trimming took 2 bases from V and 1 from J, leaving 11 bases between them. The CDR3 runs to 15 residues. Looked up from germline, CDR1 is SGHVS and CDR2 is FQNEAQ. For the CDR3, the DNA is TGTGCCAGCAGCTTATTGTCAGGGAATAACTATGGCTACACCTTC. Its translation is CASSLLSGNNYGYTF.

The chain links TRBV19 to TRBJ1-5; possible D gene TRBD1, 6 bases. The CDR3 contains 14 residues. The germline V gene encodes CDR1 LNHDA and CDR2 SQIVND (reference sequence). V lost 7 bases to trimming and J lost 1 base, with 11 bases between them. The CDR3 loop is CASIGRGSNQPQHF. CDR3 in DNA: TGTGCCAGTATTGGCAGGGGAAGCAATCAGCCCCAGCATTTT.

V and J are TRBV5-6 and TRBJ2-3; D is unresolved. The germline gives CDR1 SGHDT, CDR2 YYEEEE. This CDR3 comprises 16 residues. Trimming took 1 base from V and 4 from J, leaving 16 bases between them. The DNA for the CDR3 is TGTGCCAGCAGCTTGTTAGTCCAAAATCTGGCAGATACGCAGTATTTT. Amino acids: CASSLLVQNLADTQYF.

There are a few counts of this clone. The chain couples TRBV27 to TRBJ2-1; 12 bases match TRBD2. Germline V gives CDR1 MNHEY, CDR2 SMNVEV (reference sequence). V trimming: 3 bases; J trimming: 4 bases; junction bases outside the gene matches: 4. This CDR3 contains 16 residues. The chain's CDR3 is CASSLSGLAGYNEQFF. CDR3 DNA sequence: TGTGCCAGCAGTTTGTCGGGACTAGCGGGTTACAATGAGCAGTTCTTC.

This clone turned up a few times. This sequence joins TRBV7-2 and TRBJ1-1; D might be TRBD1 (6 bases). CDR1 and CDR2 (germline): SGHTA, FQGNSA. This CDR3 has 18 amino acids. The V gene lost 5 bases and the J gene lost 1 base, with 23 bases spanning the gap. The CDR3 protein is CASSRTVHRAGPNTEAFF. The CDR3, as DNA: TGTGCCAGCAGCCGCACCGTACACAGGGCTGGGCCGAACACTGAAGCTTTCTTT.

CDR3 sequence reads: CASRQRGGRVNEKLFF. CDR3 sequence (DNA): TGTGCCAGTAGGCAGCGGGGGGGCAGGGTTAATGAAAAACTGTTTTTT. V usage is TRBV19 and J usage is TRBJ1-4; D might be TRBD1 (6 bases). CDR3 length: 16 amino acids. From germline, CDR1 is LNHDA and CDR2 SQIVND (reference sequence). V dropped 6 bases and J dropped 4 bases, with 18 bases sitting between them.

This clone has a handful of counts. CDR3 protein: CASSDGIISYEQYF. CDR3 in DNA: TGTGCCAGCAGTGACGGGATAATCTCCTACGAGCAGTACTTC. The chain links TRBV2 to TRBJ2-7; D may be TRBD2 (5 bases). V was pared by 3 bases and J by 0 bases, with 9 bases between. The CDR3 extends over 14 amino acids. Germline CDR1 is SNHLY and CDR2 is FYNNEI.

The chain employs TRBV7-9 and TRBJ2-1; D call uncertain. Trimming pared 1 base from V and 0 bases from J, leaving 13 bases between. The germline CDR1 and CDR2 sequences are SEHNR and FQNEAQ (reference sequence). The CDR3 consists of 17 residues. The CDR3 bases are TGTGCCAGCAGCTTAGGAGGTTGGAGCCCCTCCTACAATGAGCAGTTCTTC. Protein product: CASSLGGWSPSYNEQFF.

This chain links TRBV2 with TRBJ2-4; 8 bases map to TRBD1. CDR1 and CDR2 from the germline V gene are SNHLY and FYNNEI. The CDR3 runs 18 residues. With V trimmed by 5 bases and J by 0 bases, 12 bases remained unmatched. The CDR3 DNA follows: TGTGCCAGCAGTACGACAGGGGAGACCTATTTAGCCAAAAACATTCAGTACTTC. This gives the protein CASSTTGETYLAKNIQYF.

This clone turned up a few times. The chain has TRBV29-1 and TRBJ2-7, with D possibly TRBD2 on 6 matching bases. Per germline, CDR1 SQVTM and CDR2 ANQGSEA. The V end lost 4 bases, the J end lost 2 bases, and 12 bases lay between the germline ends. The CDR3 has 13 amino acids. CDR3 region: CSVGRGNPYEQYF. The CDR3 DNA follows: TGCAGCGTTGGCCGGGGGAACCCCTACGAGCAGTACTTC.

The chain's CDR3 is CASSQKGVQETQYF. Here the CDR3 DNA reads TGTGCCAGCAGTCAAAAAGGAGTCCAAGAGACCCAGTACTTC. This rearrangement joins TRBV6-5 to TRBJ2-5, with D uncertain. The CDR3 runs 14 residues. Per the germline V gene, CDR1 is MNHEY and CDR2 is SVGAGI. V gave up 5 bases and J gave up 1 base, with 11 bases separating them.

CDR3 region: CASSLQGSYGYTF. The CDR3 region has the DNA TGTGCCAGCAGTCTACAGGGGTCCTATGGCTACACCTTC. The rearrangement joins TRBV6-5 to TRBJ1-2, with 7 bases lining up with TRBD1. V shed 5 bases and J 4 bases; nucleotides not matched to a gene: 4. This CDR3 is 13 amino acids long. Germline V gives CDR1 MNHEY, CDR2 SVGAGI.

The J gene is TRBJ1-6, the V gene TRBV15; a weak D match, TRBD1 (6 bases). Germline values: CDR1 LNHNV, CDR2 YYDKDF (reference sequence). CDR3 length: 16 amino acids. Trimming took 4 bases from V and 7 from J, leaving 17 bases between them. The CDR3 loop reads CATSIGGGGGNSPLHF. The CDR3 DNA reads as TGTGCCACCAGCATAGGGGGTGGGGGGGGCAATTCACCCCTCCACTTT.

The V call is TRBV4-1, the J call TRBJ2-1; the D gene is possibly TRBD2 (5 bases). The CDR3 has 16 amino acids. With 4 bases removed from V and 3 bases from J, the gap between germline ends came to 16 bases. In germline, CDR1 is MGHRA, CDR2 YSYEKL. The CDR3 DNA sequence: TGCGCCAGCAGCCTCGATTTGGACGGGGACTACAATGAGCAGTTCTTC. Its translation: CASSLDLDGDYNEQFF.